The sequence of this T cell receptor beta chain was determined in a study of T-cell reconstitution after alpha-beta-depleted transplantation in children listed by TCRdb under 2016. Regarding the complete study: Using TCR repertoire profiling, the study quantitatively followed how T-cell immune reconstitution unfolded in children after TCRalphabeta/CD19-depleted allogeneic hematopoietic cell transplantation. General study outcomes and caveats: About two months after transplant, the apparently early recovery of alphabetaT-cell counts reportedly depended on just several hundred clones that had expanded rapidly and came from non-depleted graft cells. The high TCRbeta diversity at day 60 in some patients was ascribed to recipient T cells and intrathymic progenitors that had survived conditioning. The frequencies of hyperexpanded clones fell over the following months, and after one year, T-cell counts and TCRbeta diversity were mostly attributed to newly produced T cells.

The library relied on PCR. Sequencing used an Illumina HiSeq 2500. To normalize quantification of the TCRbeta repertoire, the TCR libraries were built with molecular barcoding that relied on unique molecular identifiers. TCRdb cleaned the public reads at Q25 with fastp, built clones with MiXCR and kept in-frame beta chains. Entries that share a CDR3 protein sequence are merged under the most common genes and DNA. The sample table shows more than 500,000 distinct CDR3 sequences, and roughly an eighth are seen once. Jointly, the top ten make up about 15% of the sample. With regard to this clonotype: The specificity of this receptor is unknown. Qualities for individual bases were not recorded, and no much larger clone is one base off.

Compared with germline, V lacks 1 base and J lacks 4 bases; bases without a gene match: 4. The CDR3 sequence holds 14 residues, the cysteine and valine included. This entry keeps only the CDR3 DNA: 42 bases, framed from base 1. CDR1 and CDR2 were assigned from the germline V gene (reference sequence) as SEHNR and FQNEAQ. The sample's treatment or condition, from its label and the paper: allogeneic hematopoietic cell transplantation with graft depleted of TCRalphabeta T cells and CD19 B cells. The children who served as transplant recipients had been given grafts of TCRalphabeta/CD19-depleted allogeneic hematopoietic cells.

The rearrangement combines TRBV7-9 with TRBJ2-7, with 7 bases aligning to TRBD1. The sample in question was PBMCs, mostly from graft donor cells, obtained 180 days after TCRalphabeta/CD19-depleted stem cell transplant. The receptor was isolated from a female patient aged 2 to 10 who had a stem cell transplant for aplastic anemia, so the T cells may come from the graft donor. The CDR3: CASSLEPGQYEQYV. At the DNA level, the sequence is TGTGCCAGCAGCTTAGAACCGGGACAGTACGAGCAGTACGTC.